Each of the 5 T cell receptor beta chains below was sequenced from the same sample in a study of T cells in Graves' hyperthyroidism and ophthalmopathy. TCR beta CDR3 region amplification was performed from RNA transcripts. An initial round of RT-PCR targeting the TCR CDR3 relied on the HTBI primer set. TCRdb itself ran the multiplex PCR reads through MiXCR, one entry per CDR3 protein. The sample has 700,000 or so distinct CDR3 sequences, roughly 17% seen once; the top ten hold 8.4%. Sequencing was done on a sample of blood. These receptors were obtained from a man between 18 and 35 years old with Graves' hyperthyroidism.

Here the CDR3 reads CATSRQRVVNEQFF. The CDR3 region has the DNA TGTGCCACCAGCAGACAACGGGTGGTCAATGAGCAGTTCTTC. This rearrangement joins TRBV15 to TRBJ2-1, with D uncertain. From germline, CDR1 is LNHNV and CDR2 YYDKDF (reference sequence). The V and J ends lost 2 bases and 6 bases respectively, with 11 bases between them. This CDR3 contains 14 residues.

Notes on this clonotype: Just one base apart from a much larger clone, this may be a read error. V is TRBV2 and J is TRBJ2-1, with 8 bases aligning to TRBD1. CDR1 is SNHLY, CDR2 FYNNEI, per germline. The CDR3 runs 13 residues. As DNA, the CDR3 is TGTGGCACCCGGGGCAGGGGGCTTGGTGAGCAGTTCTTC. It specifies CGTRGRGLGEQFF.

Remarks on this clonotype: A much larger clone sits a single nucleotide away, making a read error possible. The gene calls are TRBV20-1 and TRBJ2-3; TRBD2 matches 9 bases. Trimming at V came to 5 bases and at J to 2 bases, leaving 8 bases not matched to a gene. The CDR3 is made up of 15 amino acids. Germline V CDR1 and CDR2: DFQATT, SNEGSKA (reference sequence). CDR3 nucleotides: TGCAGTGCTGACCGACTAGCGGCGCTCACAGATACGCAGTATTTT. Its translation is CSADRLAALTDTQYF.

This clonotype was observed at least ten times. The rearrangement links TRBV11-2 to TRBJ2-1; no reliable D call. Germline CDR1 reads SGHAT; CDR2 reads FQNNGV. The CDR3 is made up of 14 amino acids. V dropped 1 base and J dropped 8 bases, with 12 bases sitting between them. This CDR3 reads CASSLVGSEDEQFF. In DNA, the CDR3 is TGTGCCAGCAGCTTAGTCGGGTCTGAGGATGAGCAGTTCTTC. Looking up the rest from reference TRBV11-2 and TRBJ2-1 gives the full variable domain: EAGVAQSPRYKIIEKRQSVAFWCNPISGHATLYWYQQILGQGPKLLIQFQNNGVVDDSQLPKDRFSAERLKGVDSTLKIQPAKLEDSAVYLCASSLVGSEDEQFFGPGTRLTVL.

This clonotype was observed a handful of times. The chain has TRBV7-8 and TRBJ1-1; weak D call: TRBD1 (5 bases). CDR3 size: 14 residues. Between the trimmed V and J ends, which lost 5 bases and 9 bases, there was a span of 19 bases. Germline CDR1 and CDR2: SGHVS and FQNEAQ. CDR3 sequence: CASSVGVVGSQAFF. For the CDR3, the DNA is TGTGCCAGCAGCGTAGGGGTTGTAGGGTCCCAAGCTTTCTTT.